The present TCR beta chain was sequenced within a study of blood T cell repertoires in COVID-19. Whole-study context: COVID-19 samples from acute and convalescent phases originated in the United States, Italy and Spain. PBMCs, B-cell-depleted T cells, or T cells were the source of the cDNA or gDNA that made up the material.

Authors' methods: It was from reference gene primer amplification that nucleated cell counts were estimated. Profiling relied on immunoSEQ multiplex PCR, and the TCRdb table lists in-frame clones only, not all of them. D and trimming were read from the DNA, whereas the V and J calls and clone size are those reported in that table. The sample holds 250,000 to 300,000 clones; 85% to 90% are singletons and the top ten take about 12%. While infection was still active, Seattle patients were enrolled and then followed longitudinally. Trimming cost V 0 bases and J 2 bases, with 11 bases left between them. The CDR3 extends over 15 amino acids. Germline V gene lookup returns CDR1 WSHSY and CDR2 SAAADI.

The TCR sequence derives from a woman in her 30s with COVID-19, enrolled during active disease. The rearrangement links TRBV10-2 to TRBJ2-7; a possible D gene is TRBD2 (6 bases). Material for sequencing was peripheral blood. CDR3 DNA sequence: TGCGCCAGCAGTGAGTCGGCGGGGTCCCCCTACGAGCAGTACTTC. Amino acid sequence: CASSESAGSPYEQYF.